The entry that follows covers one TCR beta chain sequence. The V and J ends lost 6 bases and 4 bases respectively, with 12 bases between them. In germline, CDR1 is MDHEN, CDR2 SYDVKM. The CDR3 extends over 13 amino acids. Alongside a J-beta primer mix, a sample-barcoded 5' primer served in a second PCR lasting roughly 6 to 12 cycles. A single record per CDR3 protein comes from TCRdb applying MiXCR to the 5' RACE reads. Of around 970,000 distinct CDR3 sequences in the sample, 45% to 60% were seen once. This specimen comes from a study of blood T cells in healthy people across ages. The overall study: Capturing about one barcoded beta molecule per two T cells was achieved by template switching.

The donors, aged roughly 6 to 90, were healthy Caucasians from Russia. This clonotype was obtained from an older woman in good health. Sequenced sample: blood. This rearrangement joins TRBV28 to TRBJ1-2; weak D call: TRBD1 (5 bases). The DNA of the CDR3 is TGTGCCAGCAGATCCGGGGGAATCTATGGCTACACCTTC. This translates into CASRSGGIYGYTF.